These 27 T cell receptor beta chains were all obtained from the same sample, sequenced in a study of T cell responses to AZD1222 COVID-19 vaccine. Repertoires were generated with immunoSEQ multiplex PCR, while TCRdb's copy carries only in-frame clones and drops some. The data show about 140,000 clones, roughly 90% seen once. The specimen comprised peripheral blood, sampled on day 0 of AZD1222 vaccination. Receptor source: an adult in good health.

The rearrangement joins TRBV10-3 to TRBJ2-7; D is undetermined. From germline, CDR1 is ENHRY and CDR2 SYGVKD. Trimming removed 7 bases from V and 3 bases from J, with 13 bases in between. The CDR3 consists of 13 residues. CDR3 bases: TGTGCCATCACCCCCCGGACGGACTACGAGCAGTACTTC. Translated: CAITPRTDYEQYF.

This clone has only one observation. J is TRBJ1-2 and V is TRBV27; D might be TRBD1 (6 bases). In germline, CDR1 is MNHEY, CDR2 SMNVEV (reference sequence). This CDR3 is built from 13 residues. Trimming took off 5 bases at V and 11 bases at J, with 18 bases between the two ends. CDR3 DNA sequence: TGTGCCAGCAGTCTGCGGGAGGGGGGAAGGTACACCTTC. This sequence encodes CASSLREGGRYTF.

The rearrangement uses TRBV6-2 or TRBV6-3 and TRBJ2-1; D may match TRBD1 or TRBD2 (5 bases each). Trimming left V 4 bases short and J 4 bases short, with 11 bases between. The CDR3 is 14 amino acids. Germline CDR1 and CDR2: MNHEY and SVGEGT. In nucleotides, the CDR3 is TGTGCCAGCAGTTCACGAGGGGTATACAATGAGCAGTTCTTC. This translates into CASSSRGVYNEQFF.

The V and J genes are TRBV4-1 and TRBJ1-1; no definite D call. Trimming stripped 0 bases from V and 4 bases from J, with 3 bases between. This CDR3 is 12 amino acids long. From germline, CDR1 is MGHRA and CDR2 YSYEKL. CDR3 loop: CASSQEPTEAFF. The CDR3 region has the DNA TGCGCCAGCAGCCAAGAGCCCACTGAAGCTTTCTTT.

The rearrangement uses TRBV18 and TRBJ1-5, with 11 bases aligning to TRBD1. J gave up 10 bases and V 6 bases, and 8 bases lay outside the gene matches. The CDR3 length is 14 residues. Germline V gene lookup returns CDR1 KGHSH and CDR2 LQKENI. The CDR3 nucleotides are TGTGCCAGCTCGCGGACAGGGGGCGTAAATCCCCAGCATTTT. It specifies CASSRTGGVNPQHF.

V and J are TRBV21-1 and TRBJ1-1; the table names TRBD1, a call not compared with the DNA. TRBV21-1 is reported as a pseudogene. The CDR3 extends over 14 amino acids. The DNA of the CDR3 is TGTGCCAGCAGCAAATCAGGGGCAGGTAAAGTAGCTTTCTTT. Translated: CASSKSGAGKVAFF.

The J gene is TRBJ1-1, the V gene TRBV19, with a possible D match to TRBD1 (5 bases). Germline V CDR1 and CDR2: LNHDA, SQIVND (reference sequence). Trimming took off 6 bases at V and 2 bases at J, with 19 bases between the two ends. The CDR3 length is 16 residues. CDR3 in DNA: TGTGCCAGTAGCCCCCTTTTGTTTCGGGGCAACACTGAAGCTTTCTTT. It translates to CASSPLLFRGNTEAFF.

This chain uses TRBV5-5 with TRBJ2-1, with D tentatively TRBD1 (6 bases). Between the trimmed V and J ends, which lost 0 bases and 10 bases, there was a span of 17 bases. This CDR3 comprises 15 residues. Germline CDR1 and CDR2: SGHKS and YYEKEE (reference sequence). The CDR3 bases are TGTGCCAGCAGCTTGGGACGACAGGTTTCATTGGAGCAGTTCTTC. Translated: CASSLGRQVSLEQFF.

The chain links TRBV4-1 to TRBJ2-6, with unresolved D. Germline CDR1 MGHRA, CDR2 YSYEKL. Trimming took 0 bases from V and 2 from J, leaving 8 bases between them. The CDR3 is 16 residues long. CDR3 loop: CASSQDLAAGANVLTF. The CDR3 DNA reads TGCGCCAGCAGCCAAGATCTGGCGGCTGGGGCCAACGTCCTGACTTTC.

This rearrangement joins TRBV24-1 to TRBJ1-5; weak D call: TRBD1 (6 bases). V lost 6 bases to trimming and J lost 7 bases, with 12 bases between them. Per germline, CDR1 KGHDR and CDR2 SFDVKD. The CDR3 covers 13 residues. The CDR3 coding sequence is TGTGCCACCAGTAACAGGGTAGACCAGCCCCAGCATTTT. Its protein product is CATSNRVDQPQHF.

The V and J genes are TRBV25-1 and TRBJ1-1, with a possible D match to TRBD1 (6 bases). V was trimmed by 2 bases and J by 4 bases, leaving 17 bases between them. Germline V gives CDR1 MGHDK, CDR2 SYGVNS. The CDR3 runs to 16 residues. The CDR3 loop is CASSEARGGAGTEAFF. The CDR3 DNA reads as TGTGCCAGCAGTGAAGCCCGGGGGGGCGCGGGCACTGAAGCTTTCTTT.

This chain connects TRBV27 to TRBJ2-7; a weak D match, TRBD2 (6 bases). Trimming cost V 2 bases and J 3 bases, with 14 bases left between them. Germline CDR1 is MNHEY and CDR2 is SMNVEV (reference sequence). The CDR3 covers 15 residues. The CDR3 loop reads CASSLTGASVYEQYF. For the CDR3, the DNA is TGTGCCAGCAGTTTAACGGGAGCTAGCGTCTACGAGCAGTACTTC.

V usage is TRBV4-2 and J usage is TRBJ2-1; 9 bases map to TRBD2. The CDR3 covers 18 residues. Losses at the gene ends were 1 base for V and 1 base for J; bases not matched to a gene: 8. Germline CDR1 and CDR2: LGHNA and YNFKEQ. This CDR3 reads CASSQVGVAGVSYNEQFF. The CDR3 nucleotides are TGTGCCAGCAGCCAAGTTGGGGTAGCGGGGGTATCCTACAATGAGCAGTTCTTC.

The chain uses TRBV7-2 and TRBJ2-1; D assignment may be TRBD1 or TRBD2 (6 bases each). Per germline, CDR1 SGHTA and CDR2 FQGNSA. CDR3 length equals 16 residues. V dropped 5 bases and J dropped 3 bases, with 17 bases sitting between them. The CDR3 DNA reads as TGTGCCAGCAGCCAAGAGGGGGGTCTTAGCTACAATGAGCAGTTCTTC. Its protein is CASSQEGGLSYNEQFF. The full variable domain, its missing parts supplied by reference TRBV7-2 and TRBJ2-1, is GAGVSQSPSNKVTEKGKDVELRCDPISGHTALYWYRQSLGQGLEFLIYFQGNSAPDKSGLPSDRFSAERTGGSVSTLTIQRTQQEDSAVYLCASSQEGGLSYNEQFFGPGTRLTVL.

The V gene is TRBV7-2, the J gene TRBJ2-1; TRBD1 aligns across 7 bases. The CDR3 consists of 15 residues. Germline loops: CDR1 SGHTA, CDR2 FQGNSA. V was pared by 1 base and J by 4 bases, with 4 bases of the junction left unmatched. CDR3 region: CASSLGGQSYNEQFF. CDR3 nucleotides: TGTGCCAGCAGCTTAGGGGGACAGAGTTACAATGAGCAGTTCTTC.

The CDR3, as DNA: TGTGCCAGCAGTTATACAGGACTGAGCACAGATACGCAGTATTTT. The encoded protein is CASSYTGLSTDTQYF. The chain couples TRBV27 to TRBJ2-3, with D tentatively TRBD1 or TRBD2 (5 bases each). V was shortened by 4 bases and J by 0 bases, with 11 bases between the two germline ends. Germline CDR1 and CDR2: MNHEY and SMNVEV (reference sequence). The CDR3 consists of 15 residues.

This chain links TRBV7-2 with TRBJ2-1, with 11 bases aligning to TRBD2. Germline CDR1 reads SGHTA; CDR2 reads FQGNSA. The CDR3 has 16 amino acids. After removal of 2 bases from V and 7 bases from J, the junction contained 7 bases not matched to a gene. The DNA of the CDR3 is TGTGCCAGCAGCTTATTTTCTACTAGCGGGGGAAATGAGCAGTTCTTC. Its translation is CASSLFSTSGGNEQFF.

This clone has a handful of counts. This rearrangement joins TRBV4-2 to TRBJ1-2, with D hard to call. The CDR3 has 15 amino acids. Looked up from germline, CDR1 is LGHNA and CDR2 is YNFKEQ. Deletions cut 1 base from V and 7 bases from J, with 16 bases between. The CDR3 DNA follows: TGTGCCAGCAGCCAAGGAACGATAGCTCCGAGTGGCTACACCTTC. It encodes CASSQGTIAPSGYTF.

This clone was counted a single time. The V call is TRBV2, the J call TRBJ2-4, with 7 bases aligning to TRBD1. The CDR3 spans 13 residues. Germline V gene lookup returns CDR1 SNHLY and CDR2 FYNNEI. Trimming cost V 10 bases and J 4 bases; bases outside gene matches: 7. The CDR3 loop reads CAIGQDRKNIQYF. DNA for the CDR3: TGTGCCATAGGGCAGGACAGGAAAAACATTCAGTACTTC.

The CDR3 region has the DNA TGCGCCAGCAGCTTGGTTCCGGGGGCTTGGGAGACCCAGTACTTC. As protein: CASSLVPGAWETQYF. This rearrangement joins TRBV5-1 to TRBJ2-5; D could derive from TRBD1 or TRBD2 (6 bases each). CDR3 length equals 15 residues. Germline V CDR1 and CDR2: SGHRS, YFSETQ. Trimming took off 0 bases at V and 5 bases at J, with 14 bases between the two ends.

This clone was found once. This chain joins TRBV19 and TRBJ1-2; the D gene is possibly TRBD1 (5 bases). Germline V lookup: CDR1 LNHDA, CDR2 SQIVND (reference sequence). V was cut by 6 bases and J by 4 bases, with 12 bases left in between. The CDR3 consists of 13 residues. The chain's CDR3 is CASSWTSGYGYTF. In DNA form, the CDR3 reads TGTGCCAGTAGCTGGACATCAGGCTATGGCTACACCTTC.

The chain joins TRBV5-1 to TRBJ1-3; the match to TRBD1 covers 8 bases. Germline lookup yields CDR1 SGHRS and CDR2 YFSETQ. This CDR3 region has 16 residues. Trimming removed 0 bases from V and 3 bases from J; junction bases left unmatched: 5. The CDR3 protein is CASSLDRTGLGNTIYF. The CDR3 nucleotides are TGCGCCAGCAGCTTGGATCGGACAGGGCTTGGAAACACCATATATTTT.

V usage is TRBV7-2 and J usage is TRBJ2-7; 7 bases map to TRBD2. V shed 6 bases and J 0 bases; nucleotides not matched to a gene: 5. This CDR3 is built from 14 residues. Germline V gives CDR1 SGHTA, CDR2 FQGNSA. The CDR3 reads CASSVGGSSYEQYF. CDR3 DNA: TGTGCCAGCAGTGTAGGCGGGAGCTCCTACGAGCAGTACTTC.

The V call is TRBV6-2 or TRBV6-3, the J call TRBJ1-5; possibly TRBD1 for D (6 bases). The CDR3 spans 14 residues. V shed 6 bases and J shed 3 bases, with 12 bases lying between them. Per germline, CDR1 MNHEY and CDR2 SVGEGT. The CDR3 protein is CASSPTGINQPQHF. DNA for the CDR3: TGTGCCAGCAGCCCAACAGGGATCAATCAGCCCCAGCATTTT.

This rearrangement joins TRBV3-1 (or the pseudogene TRBV3-2) to TRBJ2-2; the D is unclear. Germline-derived CDR1 and CDR2 are LGHDT and YNNKEL (reference sequence). The CDR3 runs 15 residues. The ends were cut back, 1 base at V and 1 base at J, with 7 bases in the middle. CDR3 sequence reads: CASSQVRGNTGELFF. The CDR3, as DNA: TGTGCCAGCAGCCAAGTCCGCGGGAACACCGGGGAGCTGTTTTTT.

The chain combines TRBV4-1 with TRBJ2-1; 11 bases are a match to TRBD2. The CDR3 has 18 residues. Trimming cost V 1 base and J 6 bases; bases outside gene matches: 11. CDR1 and CDR2 from the germline V gene are MGHRA and YSYEKL. The chain's CDR3 is CASSQVMGTSGSRNEQFF. The CDR3 DNA reads TGCGCCAGCAGCCAAGTGATGGGCACTAGCGGGAGCCGCAATGAGCAGTTCTTC.

The genes are TRBV29-1 and TRBJ2-4; the D is unclear. The length of the CDR3 is 14 residues. V shed 5 bases and J shed 1 base, with 12 bases lying between them. Germline V gives CDR1 SQVTM, CDR2 ANQGSEA. CDR3 in amino acids: CSVSGLAAKNIQYF. Here the CDR3 DNA reads TGCAGCGTTTCAGGTCTTGCGGCCAAAAACATTCAGTACTTC.